These 5 T cell receptor beta chains originate from one sample sequenced in a study of T cells in Graves' hyperthyroidism and ophthalmopathy. Amplified TCR beta CDR3 regions came from RNA transcripts. Researchers ran a first-round RT-PCR on the TCR CDR3 using the HTBI primer set. Each CDR3 protein is one row after TCRdb ran MiXCR on the multiplex PCR reads. In the table there are some 530,000 distinct CDR3 sequences, roughly 23% of which are singletons. Sequencing was done on a sample of blood. All receptors derive from a woman aged 70-85 years with Graves' ophthalmopathy.

In its sample, this clonotype was seen a few times. V and J are TRBV11-2 and TRBJ1-6, with D uncertain. V was shortened by 4 bases and J by 7 bases, with 11 bases between the two germline ends. The CDR3 extends over 14 amino acids. Germline CDR1 reads SGHAT; CDR2 reads FQNNGV. This CDR3 reads CASSSRTGNSPLHF. In DNA, the CDR3 is TGTGCCAGCAGCTCTCGGACGGGGAATTCACCCCTCCACTTT.

In its sample, this clonotype was seen many times. The chain joins TRBV28 to TRBJ2-5, with D tentatively TRBD2 (6 bases). Deletions cut 6 bases from V and 3 bases from J, with 20 bases between. The CDR3 is 16 residues long. In germline, CDR1 is MDHEN, CDR2 SYDVKM. The CDR3 is CASSLLILSGKETQYF. As DNA, the CDR3 is TGTGCCAGCAGCCTCCTTATACTTAGCGGCAAAGAGACCCAGTACTTC.

Ten or more counts support this clonotype. The J gene is TRBJ1-1, the V gene TRBV5-1, with D possibly TRBD1 on 6 matching bases. Trimming stripped 4 bases from V and 4 bases from J, with 11 bases between. CDR1 is SGHRS and CDR2 is YFSETQ in the germline V gene. This CDR3 region has 13 residues. CDR3 amino acids: CASSLGDTTEAFF. CDR3 nucleotides: TGCGCCAGCAGCCTTGGGGACACCACTGAAGCTTTCTTT.

The genes are TRBV11-2 and TRBJ2-1; a possible D gene is TRBD2 (6 bases). This CDR3 has 16 residues. Trimming left V 5 bases short and J 8 bases short, with 22 bases between. Per germline, CDR1 SGHAT and CDR2 FQNNGV. This chain's CDR3 is CASSATGTGYSDEQFF. CDR3 nucleotides: TGTGCCAGCAGCGCTACCGGGACTGGATATTCGGATGAGCAGTTCTTC.

This clonotype is a singleton in its sample. Germline is not matched at one junction end, which may reflect a read error. V and J are TRBV20-1 and TRBJ1-5, with 7 positions matching TRBD1. This CDR3 comprises 13 residues. Per germline, CDR1 DFQATT and CDR2 SNEGSKA (reference sequence). The CDR3 region has the DNA TGCAGTACTAGCAGACAGGGAAGAAAGCCCCAGCATTTT. This gives the protein CSTSRQGRKPQHF.